This entry describes one TCR beta chain. Germline V gene sequence: CDR1 SGHRS, CDR2 YFSETQ. Trimming stripped 0 bases from V and 6 bases from J, with 6 bases between. This CDR3 comprises 12 residues. This sample was taken from a study of response to subunit inactivated influenza vaccine. TCRdb fed the RT-PCR reads into MiXCR, producing one record per CDR3 protein. The data show approximately 530,000 distinct CDR3 sequences, 10% to 15% seen once. Sequencing was performed on PBMCs from blood, taken around seven weeks after vaccination. The sequence was obtained from a man in his forties or fifties who received an inactivated influenza vaccine. This chain uses TRBV5-1 with TRBJ1-2; D is undetermined. The CDR3 DNA sequence: TGCGCCAGCAGCTTGGATATCCATGGCTACACCTTC. Translating gives CASSLDIHGYTF.